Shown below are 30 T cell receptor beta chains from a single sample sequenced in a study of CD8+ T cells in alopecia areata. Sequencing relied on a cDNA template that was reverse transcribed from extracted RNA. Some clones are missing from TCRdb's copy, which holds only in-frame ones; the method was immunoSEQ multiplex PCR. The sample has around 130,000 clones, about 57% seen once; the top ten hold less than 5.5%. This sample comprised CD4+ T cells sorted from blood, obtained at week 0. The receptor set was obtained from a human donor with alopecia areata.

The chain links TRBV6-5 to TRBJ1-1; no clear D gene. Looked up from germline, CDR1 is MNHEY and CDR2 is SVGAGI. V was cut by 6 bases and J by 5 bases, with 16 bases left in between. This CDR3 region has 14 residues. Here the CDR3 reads CASRDGSLTTEAFF. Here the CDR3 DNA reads TGTGCCAGCAGGGACGGTTCCCTAACAACTGAAGCTTTCTTT.

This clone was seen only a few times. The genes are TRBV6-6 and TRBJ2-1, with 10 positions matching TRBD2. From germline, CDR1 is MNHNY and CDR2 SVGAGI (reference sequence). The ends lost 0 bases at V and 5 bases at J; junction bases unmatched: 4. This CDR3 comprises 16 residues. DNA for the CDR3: TGTGCCAGCAGTTACTCACTAGCGGGACCCCACAATGAGCAGTTCTTC. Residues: CASSYSLAGPHNEQFF.

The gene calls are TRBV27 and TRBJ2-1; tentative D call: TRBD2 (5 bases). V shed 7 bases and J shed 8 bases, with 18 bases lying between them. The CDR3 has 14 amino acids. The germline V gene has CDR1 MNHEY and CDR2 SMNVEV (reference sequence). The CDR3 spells CASKRGAEGYEQFF. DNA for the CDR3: TGTGCCAGCAAACGTGGAGCGGAAGGGTATGAGCAGTTCTTC.

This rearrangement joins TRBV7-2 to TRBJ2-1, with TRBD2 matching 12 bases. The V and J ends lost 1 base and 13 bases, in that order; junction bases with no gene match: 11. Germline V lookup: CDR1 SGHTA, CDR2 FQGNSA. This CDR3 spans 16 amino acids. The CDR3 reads CASSLELSSGRARQFF. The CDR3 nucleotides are TGTGCCAGCAGCTTAGAATTGTCTAGCGGGAGGGCCCGTCAGTTCTTC.

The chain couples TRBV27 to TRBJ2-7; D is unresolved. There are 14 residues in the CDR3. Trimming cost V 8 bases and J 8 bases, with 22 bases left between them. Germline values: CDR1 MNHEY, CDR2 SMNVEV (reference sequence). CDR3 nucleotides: TGTGCCAGCTGCCAGTTAGACCGGGTCGAAAAGCAGTACTTC. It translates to CASCQLDRVEKQYF.

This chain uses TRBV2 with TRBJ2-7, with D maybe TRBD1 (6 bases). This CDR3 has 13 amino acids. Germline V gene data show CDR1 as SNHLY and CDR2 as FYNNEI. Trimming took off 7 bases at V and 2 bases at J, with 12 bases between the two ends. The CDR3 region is CASIRQATYEQYF. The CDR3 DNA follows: TGTGCCAGCATCAGACAGGCTACCTACGAGCAGTACTTC.

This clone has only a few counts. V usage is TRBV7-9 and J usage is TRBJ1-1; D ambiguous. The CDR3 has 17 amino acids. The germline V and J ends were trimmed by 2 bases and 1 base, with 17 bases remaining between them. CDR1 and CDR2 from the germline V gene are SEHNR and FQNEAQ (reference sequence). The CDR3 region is CASSLSVVTKSNTEAFF. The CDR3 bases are TGTGCCAGCAGCTTATCCGTCGTAACGAAATCGAACACTGAAGCTTTCTTT.

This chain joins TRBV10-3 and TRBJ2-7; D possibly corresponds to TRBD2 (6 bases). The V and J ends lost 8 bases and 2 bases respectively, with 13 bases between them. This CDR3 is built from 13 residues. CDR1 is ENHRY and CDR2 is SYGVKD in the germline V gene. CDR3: CAIHEAGTYEQYF. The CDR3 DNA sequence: TGTGCCATCCACGAGGCGGGAACCTACGAGCAGTACTTC.

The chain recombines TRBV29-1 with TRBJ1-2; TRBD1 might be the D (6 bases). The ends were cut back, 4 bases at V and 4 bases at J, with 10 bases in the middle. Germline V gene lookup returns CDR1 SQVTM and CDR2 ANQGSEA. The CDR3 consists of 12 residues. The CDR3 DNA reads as TGCAGCGTTGGGGACACCAGCTATGGCTACACCTTC. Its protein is CSVGDTSYGYTF. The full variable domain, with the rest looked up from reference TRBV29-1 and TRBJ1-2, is SAVISQKPSRDICQRGTSLTIQCQVDSQVTMMFWYRQQPGQSLTLIATANQGSEATYESGFVIDKFPISRPNLTFSTLTVSNMSPEDSSIYLCSVGDTSYGYTFGSGTRLTVV.

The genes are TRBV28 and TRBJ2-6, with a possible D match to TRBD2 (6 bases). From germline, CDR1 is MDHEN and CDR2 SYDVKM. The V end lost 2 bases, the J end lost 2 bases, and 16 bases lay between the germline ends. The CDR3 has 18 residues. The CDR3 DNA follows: TGTGCCAGCAGTTTAGGGTTCCAGGGAGGCACTGGGGCCAACGTCCTGACTTTC. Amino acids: CASSLGFQGGTGANVLTF.

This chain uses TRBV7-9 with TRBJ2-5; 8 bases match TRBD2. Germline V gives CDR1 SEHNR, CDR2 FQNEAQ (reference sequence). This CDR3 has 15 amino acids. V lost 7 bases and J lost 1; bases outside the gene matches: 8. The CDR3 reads CASTGGVTPQETQYF. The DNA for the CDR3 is TGTGCCAGCACCGGGGGGGTTACTCCCCAAGAGACCCAGTACTTC.

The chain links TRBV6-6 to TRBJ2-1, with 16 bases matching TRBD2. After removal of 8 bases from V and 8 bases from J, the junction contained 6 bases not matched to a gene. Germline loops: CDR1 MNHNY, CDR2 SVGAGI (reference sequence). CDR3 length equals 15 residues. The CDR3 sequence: CASFGTSGREDEQFF. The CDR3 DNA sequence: TGTGCCAGCTTCGGGACTAGCGGGAGGGAGGATGAGCAGTTCTTC.

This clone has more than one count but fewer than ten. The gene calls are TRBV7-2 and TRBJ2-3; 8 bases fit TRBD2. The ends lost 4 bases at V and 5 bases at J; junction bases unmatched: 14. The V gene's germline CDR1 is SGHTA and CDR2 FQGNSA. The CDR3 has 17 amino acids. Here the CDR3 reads CASSSKTGGPIKDTQYF. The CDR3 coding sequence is TGTGCCAGCAGCTCGAAAACGGGGGGGCCGATCAAAGATACGCAGTATTTT.

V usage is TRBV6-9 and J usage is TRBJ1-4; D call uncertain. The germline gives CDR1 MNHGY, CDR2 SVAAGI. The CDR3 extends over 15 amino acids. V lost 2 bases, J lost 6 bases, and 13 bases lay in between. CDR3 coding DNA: TGTGCCAGCAGTTATCGTCGGAAAGCCGATGAAAAACTGTTTTTT. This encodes CASSYRRKADEKLFF.

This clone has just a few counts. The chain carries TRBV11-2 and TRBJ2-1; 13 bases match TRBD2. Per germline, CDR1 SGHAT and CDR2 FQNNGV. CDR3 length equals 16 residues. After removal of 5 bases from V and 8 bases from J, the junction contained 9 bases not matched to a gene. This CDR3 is CASSQLRTSGGYEQFF. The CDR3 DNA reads TGTGCCAGCAGCCAATTAAGGACTAGCGGGGGCTATGAGCAGTTCTTC.

In DNA form, the CDR3 reads TGTGCCAGCAGTTACGGGACAGGGGGGAACAATGAGCAGTTCTTC. This encodes CASSYGTGGNNEQFF. The chain joins TRBV6-5 to TRBJ2-1; the match to TRBD1 covers 11 bases. Germline lookup yields CDR1 MNHEY and CDR2 SVGAGI. The J segment lost 5 bases and the V segment lost 2 bases, leaving 2 bases of the junction unmatched. The CDR3 runs 15 residues.

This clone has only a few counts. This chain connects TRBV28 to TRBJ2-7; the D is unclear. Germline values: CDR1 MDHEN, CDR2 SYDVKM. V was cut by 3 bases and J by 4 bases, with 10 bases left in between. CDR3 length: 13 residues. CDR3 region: CASSFRVSYEQYF. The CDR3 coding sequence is TGTGCCAGCAGTTTTCGGGTGTCATACGAGCAGTACTTC.

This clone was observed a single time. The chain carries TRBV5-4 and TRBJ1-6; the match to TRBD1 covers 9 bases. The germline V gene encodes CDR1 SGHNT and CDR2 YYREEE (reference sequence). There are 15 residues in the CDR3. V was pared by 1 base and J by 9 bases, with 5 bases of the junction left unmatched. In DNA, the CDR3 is TGTGCCAGCAGCTTGACGGGACAGGGAGCTTCACCCCTCCACTTT. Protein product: CASSLTGQGASPLHF. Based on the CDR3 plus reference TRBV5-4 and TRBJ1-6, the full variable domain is ETGVTQSPTHLIKTRGQQVTLRCSSQSGHNTVSWYQQALGQGPQFIFQYYREEENGRGNFPPRFSGLQFPNYSSELNVNALELDDSALYLCASSLTGQGASPLHFGNGTRLTVT.

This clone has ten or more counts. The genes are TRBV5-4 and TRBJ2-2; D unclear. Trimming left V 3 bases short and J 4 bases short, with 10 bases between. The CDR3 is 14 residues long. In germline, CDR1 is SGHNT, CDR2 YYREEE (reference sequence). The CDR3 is CASSSTSSTGELFF. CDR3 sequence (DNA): TGTGCCAGCAGCTCCACTTCTAGCACCGGGGAGCTGTTTTTT.

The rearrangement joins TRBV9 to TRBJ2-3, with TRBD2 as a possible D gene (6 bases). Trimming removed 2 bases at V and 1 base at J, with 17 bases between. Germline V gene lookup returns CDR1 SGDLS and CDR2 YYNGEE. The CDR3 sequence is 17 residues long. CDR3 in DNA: TGTGCCAGCAGCGTGAGGTCCGGGGTAGCGGGCACAGATACGCAGTATTTT. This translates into CASSVRSGVAGTDTQYF.

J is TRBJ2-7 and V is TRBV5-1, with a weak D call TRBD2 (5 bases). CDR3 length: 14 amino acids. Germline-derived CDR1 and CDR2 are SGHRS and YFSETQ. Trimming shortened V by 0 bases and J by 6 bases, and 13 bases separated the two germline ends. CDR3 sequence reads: CASSLGGSSVEQYF. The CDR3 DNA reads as TGCGCCAGCAGCTTGGGCGGGTCTAGTGTCGAGCAGTACTTC.

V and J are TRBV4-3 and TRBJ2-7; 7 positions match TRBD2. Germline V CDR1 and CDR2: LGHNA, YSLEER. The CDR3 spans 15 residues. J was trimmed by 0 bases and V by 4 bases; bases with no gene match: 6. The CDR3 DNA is TGCGCCAGCAGCCGCCGGGAGGCGGGCTCCTACGAGCAGTACTTC. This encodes CASSRREAGSYEQYF.

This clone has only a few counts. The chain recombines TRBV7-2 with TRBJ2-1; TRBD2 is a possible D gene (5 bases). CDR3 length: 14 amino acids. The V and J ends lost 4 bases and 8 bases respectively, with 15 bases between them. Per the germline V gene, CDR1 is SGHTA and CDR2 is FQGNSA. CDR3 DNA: TGTGCCAGCAGCTGGGCCACTAGTGTCGATGAGCAGTTCTTC. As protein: CASSWATSVDEQFF.

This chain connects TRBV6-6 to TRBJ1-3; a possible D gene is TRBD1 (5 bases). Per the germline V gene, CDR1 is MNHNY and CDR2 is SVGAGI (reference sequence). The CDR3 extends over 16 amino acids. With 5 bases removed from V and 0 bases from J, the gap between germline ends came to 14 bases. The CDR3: CASSPFDSRSGNTIYF. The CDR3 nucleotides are TGTGCCAGCAGTCCCTTTGACAGCCGCTCTGGAAACACCATATATTTT.

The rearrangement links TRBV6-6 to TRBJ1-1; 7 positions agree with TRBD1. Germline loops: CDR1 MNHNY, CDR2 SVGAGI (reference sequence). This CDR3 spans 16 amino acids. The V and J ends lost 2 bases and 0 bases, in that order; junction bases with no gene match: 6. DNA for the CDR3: TGTGCCAGCAGTTACGGTACAGGGGTTATGAACACTGAAGCTTTCTTT. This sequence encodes CASSYGTGVMNTEAFF.

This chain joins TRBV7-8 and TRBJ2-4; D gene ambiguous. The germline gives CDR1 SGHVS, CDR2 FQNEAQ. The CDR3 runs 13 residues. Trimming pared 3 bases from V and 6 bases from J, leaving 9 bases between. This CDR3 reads CASSFRPPNIQYF. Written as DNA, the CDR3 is TGTGCCAGCAGCTTCAGGCCCCCAAACATTCAGTACTTC.

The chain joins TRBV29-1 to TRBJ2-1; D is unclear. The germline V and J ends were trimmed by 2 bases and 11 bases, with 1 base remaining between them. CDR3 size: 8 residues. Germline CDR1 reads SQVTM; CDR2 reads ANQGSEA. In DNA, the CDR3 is TGCAGCGTTGAAAAGCAGTTCTTC. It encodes CSVEKQFF.

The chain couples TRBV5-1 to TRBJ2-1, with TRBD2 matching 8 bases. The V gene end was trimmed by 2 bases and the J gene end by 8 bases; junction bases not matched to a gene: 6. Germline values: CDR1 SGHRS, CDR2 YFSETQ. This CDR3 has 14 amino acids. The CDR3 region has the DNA TGCGCCAGCAGCTTAGCGGGAGATGGGGATGAGCAGTTCTTC. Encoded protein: CASSLAGDGDEQFF.

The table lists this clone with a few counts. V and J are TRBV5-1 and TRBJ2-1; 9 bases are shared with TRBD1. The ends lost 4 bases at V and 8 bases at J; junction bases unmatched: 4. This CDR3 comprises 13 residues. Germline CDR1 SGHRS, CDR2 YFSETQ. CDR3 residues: CASSIDRGDEQFF. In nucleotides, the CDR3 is TGCGCCAGCAGCATCGACAGGGGGGATGAGCAGTTCTTC.

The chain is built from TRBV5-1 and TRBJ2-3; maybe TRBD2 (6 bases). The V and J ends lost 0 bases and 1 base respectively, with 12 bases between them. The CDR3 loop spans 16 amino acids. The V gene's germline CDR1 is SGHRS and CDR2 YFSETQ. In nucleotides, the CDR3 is TGCGCCAGCAGCTTGGGGGAGGTAGCGGGCACAGATACGCAGTATTTT. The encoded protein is CASSLGEVAGTDTQYF.